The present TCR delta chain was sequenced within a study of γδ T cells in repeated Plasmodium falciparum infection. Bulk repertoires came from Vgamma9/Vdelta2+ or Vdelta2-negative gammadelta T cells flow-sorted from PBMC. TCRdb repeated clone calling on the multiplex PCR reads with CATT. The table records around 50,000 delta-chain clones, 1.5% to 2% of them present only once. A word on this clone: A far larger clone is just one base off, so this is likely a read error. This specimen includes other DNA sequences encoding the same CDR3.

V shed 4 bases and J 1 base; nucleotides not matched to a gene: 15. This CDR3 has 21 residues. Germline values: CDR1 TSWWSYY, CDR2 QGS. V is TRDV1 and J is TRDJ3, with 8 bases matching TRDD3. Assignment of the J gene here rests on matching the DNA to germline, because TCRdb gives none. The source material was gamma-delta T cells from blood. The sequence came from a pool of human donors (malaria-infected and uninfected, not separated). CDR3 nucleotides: TGTGCTCTTGGGGCCGCGCTCAGGCGCGGGATACGTTCCTGGGACACCCGACAGATGTTTTTC. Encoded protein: CALGAALRRGIRSWDTRQMFF.